Sequencing of this T cell receptor beta chain was carried out in a study of T cell changes during pregnancy in multiple sclerosis. Using immunoSEQ multiplex PCR, the repertoire was profiled, and TCRdb retains in-frame clones only, with some absent. The sample has 45,000 to 60,000 clones, 85% to 95% seen once. Trimming stripped 4 bases from V and 4 bases from J, with 10 bases between. Per germline, CDR1 MDHEN and CDR2 SYDVKM. This CDR3 spans 13 amino acids. The clonotype originates from a female donor with multiple sclerosis, enrolled in a pregnancy study. The J gene is TRBJ2-5, the V gene TRBV28; perhaps TRBD1 as D (6 bases). The sequenced sample was CD4+ T cells from peripheral blood mononuclear cells, obtained in the third trimester of pregnancy. The CDR3 DNA follows: TGTGCCAGCAGTTACAGGGTCGGAGAGACCCAGTACTTC. Translated, it gives CASSYRVGETQYF.